The present entry profiles one T cell receptor beta chain with its context. Its antigen is currently unknown. The sample is drawn from a study of Ad26.COV2.S vaccination and SARS-CoV-2 variants. The treatment denotes: 15 to 20 received Ad26.COV2.S at low or high dose, single or two shots; about 5 received placebo; per-sample allocation not given. Sampling occurred on day 63 after the first vaccine or placebo injection. This person who donated was an adult of 18-55 years in Boston. The assay was immunoSEQ multiplex PCR, and TCRdb's table has in-frame clones only and misses some. The table has about 350,000 clones, roughly 85% seen once. V dropped 3 bases and J dropped 4 bases, with 13 bases sitting between them. The CDR3 covers 14 residues. CDR1 is DFQATT and CDR2 is SNEGSKA in the germline V gene (reference sequence). Study-level points and caveats: Vaccinees reportedly had broad spike-specific CD8+ and CD4+ T cell responses.

The material sequenced was peripheral blood, taken in a trial of Ad26.COV2.S vaccine versus placebo. The receptor was derived from a person between 18 and 65 years old who received the Ad26.COV2.S COVID-19 vaccine or a placebo. V usage is TRBV20-1 and J usage is TRBJ2-1; TRBD2 is a possible D gene (7 bases). CDR3 sequence reads: CSASSAGAYNEQFF. CDR3 nucleotides: TGCAGTGCTAGTTCCGCGGGGGCTTACAATGAGCAGTTCTTC.